Described below is a single T cell receptor beta chain sequence and its context. In the source study's methods: Reference gene primers were amplified, and this amplification served to estimate nucleated cell counts. Produced via immunoSEQ multiplex PCR; TCRdb's table is partial and in-frame only. The DNA gave D and trimming, while V, J and clone size come from that table. The table includes hundreds of thousands of clones, about 90% detected once. These data come from a study of blood T cell repertoires in COVID-19. Study at large: PBMCs, B-cell-depleted T cells, or T cells were the source of the cDNA or gDNA that made up the material.

The TCR comes from a woman aged 18-29 years who had recovered from COVID-19. The sequenced sample consisted of peripheral blood.

Here the CDR3 reads CASSTGTQETQYF. Written as DNA, the CDR3 is TGTGCCAGTAGTACCGGGACACAAGAGACCCAGTACTTC. The chain is built from TRBV19 and TRBJ2-5; tentatively, D is TRBD1 (6 bases). Trimming took off 4 bases at V and 2 bases at J, with 8 bases between the two ends. This CDR3 is 13 amino acids long. From germline, CDR1 is LNHDA and CDR2 SQIVND (reference sequence).